The rows below give T cell receptor beta chains drawn from one sample of a study of beta chain features in type 1 diabetes. TCRdb keeps only in-frame clones here, not all; method: immunoSEQ multiplex PCR. This table has 850,000 to 900,000 clones, 15% to 20% appearing once. Sequencing input: naive CD4+ T cells from blood. The receptors were sampled from a woman between 18 and 29 years old in good health. Each CDR3 is given with its conserved first and last residue. D genes are given only for firm matches. Clone size, where shown, is once, few, many, or a class for clones that have expanded.

>TRBV5-6|TRBJ2-6|NA|few
CASSLISGANVLTF
TGTGCCAGCAGCTTGATCTCTGGGGCCAACGTCCTGACTTTC
>TRBV28|TRBJ1-1|TRBD1|few
CASSLPGTGGAFF
TGTGCCAGCAGCCTTCCCGGGACAGGGGGAGCTTTCTTT
>TRBV7-9|TRBJ2-1|NA|many
CASSGYNEQFF
TGTGCCAGCAGCGGGTACAATGAGCAGTTCTTC
>TRBV15|TRBJ2-1|NA|NA
CATSSWTEDFYNEQFF
TGTGCCACCAGCTCCTGGACAGAAGACTTTTACAATGAGCAGTTCTTC
>TRBV29-1|TRBJ2-1|NA|NA
CSVIPASQYNEQFF
TGCAGCGTTATTCCAGCGTCTCAGTACAATGAGCAGTTCTTC
>TRBV29-1|TRBJ2-1|TRBD2|NA
CSVGLAVPNEQFF
TGCAGCGTTGGCCTAGCGGTACCCAATGAGCAGTTCTTC
>TRBV7-2|TRBJ2-1|TRBD2|NA
CASRLELAGVCEQFF
TGTGCAAGTCGCTTAGAACTAGCGGGAGTTTGTGAGCAGTTCTTC
>TRBV5-4|TRBJ1-1|TRBD1|few
CASSLATGGWGNTEAFF
TGTGCCAGCAGCTTGGCCACAGGGGGCTGGGGGAACACTGAAGCTTTCTTT
>TRBV19|TRBJ2-7|NA|NA
CASSIRGTYEQYF
TGTGCCAGTAGTATACGAGGGACCTACGAGCAGTACTTC
>TRBV28|TRBJ2-1|NA|few
CASSLYAGQMAKQFF
TGTGCCAGCAGTTTGTACGCGGGACAGATGGCCAAGCAGTTCTTC
>TRBV28|TRBJ2-7|TRBD1|NA
CASGTTGGADEQYF
TGTGCCAGCGGTACGACAGGGGGCGCGGACGAGCAGTACTTC
>TRBV6-5|TRBJ2-7|NA|NA
CASTLGGGGSYEQYF
TGTGCCAGCACCCTCGGGGGAGGGGGCTCCTACGAGCAGTACTTC
>TRBV18|TRBJ1-1|TRBD1|NA
CASSPPGDRGNTEAFF
TGTGCCAGCTCACCACCGGGTGACAGGGGAAACACTGAAGCTTTCTTT
>TRBV4-2|TRBJ2-7|TRBD1|NA
CASSQEGRWGTDVFEQYF
TGTGCCAGCAGCCAAGAGGGTCGGTGGGGGACAGATGTTTTCGAGCAGTACTTC
>TRBV7-8|TRBJ1-2|NA|few
CASSLESGGAHYGYTF
TGTGCCAGCAGCTTAGAATCAGGCGGGGCTCACTATGGCTACACCTTC
>TRBV5-8|TRBJ1-2|TRBD1|few
CASRDSNYGYTF
TGTGCCAGCCGGGACAGCAACTATGGCTACACCTTC
>TRBV19|TRBJ1-4|NA|NA
CATSEEKLFF
TGTGCCACCTCGGAGGAAAAACTGTTTTTT
>TRBV20-1|TRBJ2-1|NA|NA
CSEKPYNEQFF
TGCAGTGAGAAGCCTTACAATGAGCAGTTCTTC
>TRBV6-5|TRBJ2-1|TRBD1|NA
CASRATGGQQFF
TGTGCCAGCAGGGCGACAGGGGGACAGCAGTTCTTC
>TRBV4-2|TRBJ1-1|NA|NA
CASSQWTGPRPTEAFF
TGTGCCAGCAGCCAGTGGACTGGGCCGAGGCCCACTGAAGCTTTCTTT
>TRBV5-1|TRBJ2-2|NA|NA
CASSPDSPGELFF
TGCGCCAGCAGCCCGGACAGCCCCGGGGAGCTGTTTTTT
>TRBV7-8|TRBJ2-5|NA|NA
CASSLVVQETQYF
TGTGCCAGCAGCTTGGTAGTCCAAGAGACCCAGTACTTC
>TRBV4-2|TRBJ2-7|NA|NA
CASSHRGQQYEQYF
TGTGCCAGCAGCCACCGCGGACAGCAATACGAGCAGTACTTC
>TRBV5-1|TRBJ1-2|TRBD1|NA
CASSPDGTGYGYTF
TGCGCCAGCAGCCCGGACGGGACAGGCTATGGCTACACCTTC
>TRBV2|TRBJ2-7|TRBD2|few
CASSSGLAGIYEQYF
TGTGCCAGCAGTTCGGGACTAGCGGGGATCTACGAGCAGTACTTC
>TRBV6-1|TRBJ2-4|TRBD2|few
CASSDLVAGSNIQYF
TGTGCCAGCAGTGATTTAGTAGCGGGAAGTAACATTCAGTACTTC
>TRBV7-9|TRBJ1-2|TRBD1|few
CASSYRDRNYGYTF
TGTGCCAGCAGCTACCGGGACAGAAACTATGGCTACACCTTC
>TRBV5-1|TRBJ2-3|NA|few
CASSFFGADTQYF
TGCGCCAGCAGCTTTTTCGGGGCAGATACGCAGTATTTT
>TRBV10-3|TRBJ1-2|NA|few
CATTPGAGDYGYTF
TGTGCCACCACACCGGGGGCAGGGGACTATGGCTACACCTTC
>TRBV10-3|TRBJ2-7|NA|few
CAISESGGPYEQYF
TGTGCCATCAGTGAGTCGGGGGGGCCCTACGAGCAGTACTTC
>TRBV15|TRBJ2-3|NA|NA
CATSRDRDTQYF
TGTGCCACCAGCAGAGATCGGGATACGCAGTATTTT
>TRBV7-2|TRBJ1-4|NA|few
CASSFRLGRDEKLFF
TGTGCCAGCAGCTTTCGTCTAGGGCGTGATGAAAAACTGTTTTTT
>TRBV28|TRBJ1-2|TRBD1|few
CASSLWQVRGLGGYTF
TGTGCCAGCAGTTTATGGCAGGTCAGGGGGTTAGGCGGCTACACCTTC
>TRBV25-1|TRBJ2-7|TRBD1|few
CASSEGQGVQYF
TGTGCCAGCAGTGAGGGGCAGGGGGTGCAGTACTTC
>TRBV28|TRBJ1-2|NA|NA
CASNFGTHYGYTF
TGTGCCAGCAATTTCGGGACCCACTATGGCTACACCTTC
>TRBV19|TRBJ1-1|NA|few
CASNGMFGGRLNTEAFF
TGTGCCAGTAACGGGATGTTTGGGGGACGGCTGAACACTGAAGCTTTCTTT
>TRBV15|TRBJ2-5|TRBD2|NA
CATSVQLAGGSETQYF
TGTGCCACCAGCGTTCAACTAGCGGGAGGCTCAGAGACCCAGTACTTC